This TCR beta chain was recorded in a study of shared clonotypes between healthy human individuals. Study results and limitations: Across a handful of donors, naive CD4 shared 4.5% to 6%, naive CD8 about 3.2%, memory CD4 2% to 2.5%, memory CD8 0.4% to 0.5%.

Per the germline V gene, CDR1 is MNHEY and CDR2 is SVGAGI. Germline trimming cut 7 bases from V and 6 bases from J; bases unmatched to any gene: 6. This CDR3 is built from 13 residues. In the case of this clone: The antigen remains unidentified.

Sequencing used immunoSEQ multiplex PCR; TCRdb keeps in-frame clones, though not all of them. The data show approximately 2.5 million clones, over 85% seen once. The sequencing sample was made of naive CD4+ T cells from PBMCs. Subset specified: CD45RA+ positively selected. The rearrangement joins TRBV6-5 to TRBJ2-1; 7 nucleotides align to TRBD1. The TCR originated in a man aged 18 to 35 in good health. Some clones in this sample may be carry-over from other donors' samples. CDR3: CASTKGQFNEQFF. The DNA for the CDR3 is TGTGCCAGCACCAAGGGACAGTTCAATGAGCAGTTCTTC.